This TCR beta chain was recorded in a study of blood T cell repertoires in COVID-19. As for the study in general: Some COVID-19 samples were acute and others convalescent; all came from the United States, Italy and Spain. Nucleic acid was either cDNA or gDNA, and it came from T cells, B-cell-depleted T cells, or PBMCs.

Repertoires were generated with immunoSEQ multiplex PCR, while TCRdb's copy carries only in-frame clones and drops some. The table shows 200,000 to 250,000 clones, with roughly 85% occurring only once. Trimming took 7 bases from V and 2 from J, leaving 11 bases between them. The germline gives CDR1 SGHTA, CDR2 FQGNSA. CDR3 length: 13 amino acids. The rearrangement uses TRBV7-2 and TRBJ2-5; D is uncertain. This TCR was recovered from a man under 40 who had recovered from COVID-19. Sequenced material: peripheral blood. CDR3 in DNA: TGTGCCAGCAAAACCAGGCAGCAAGAGACCCAGTACTTC. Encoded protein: CASKTRQQETQYF.